The rows below give T cell receptor beta chains drawn from one sample of a study of T cell changes during pregnancy in multiple sclerosis. Some clones are missing from TCRdb's copy, which holds only in-frame ones; the method was immunoSEQ multiplex PCR. Of some 56,000 clones detected, 90% to 95% appear once; the ten largest clones hold around 3%. This specimen consisted of peripheral blood, obtained in the third trimester of pregnancy. The receptor source for this set is a female donor in good health, enrolled as a control in a pregnancy study. The CDR3 runs from the conserved cysteine through the conserved F or W. The order of the fields is V gene, J gene, CDR3 protein.

v_gene: TRBV2
j_gene: TRBJ1-3
CDR3aa: CASSVDLSGQISGNTIYF

v_gene: TRBV29-1
j_gene: TRBJ1-1
CDR3aa: CSVADLNTEAFF

v_gene: TRBV7-8
j_gene: TRBJ1-5
CDR3aa: CASSRTPGTGGRVMQPQHF

v_gene: TRBV19
j_gene: TRBJ2-7
CDR3aa: CASSMALASEQYF

v_gene: TRBV2
j_gene: TRBJ2-5
CDR3aa: CASQKGAKAGGGETQYF

v_gene: TRBV14
j_gene: TRBJ2-7
CDR3aa: CASSHGPGGYYEQYF

v_gene: TRBV29-1
j_gene: TRBJ1-4
CDR3aa: CSAARAGDEKLFF

v_gene: TRBV11-2
j_gene: TRBJ2-7
CDR3aa: CASSTTSGRNQRSYEQYF

v_gene: TRBV27
j_gene: TRBJ1-4
CDR3aa: CASKQQGLGEKLFF

v_gene: TRBV19
j_gene: TRBJ2-7
CDR3aa: CARDSSYEQYF

v_gene: TRBV4-1
j_gene: TRBJ2-2
CDR3aa: CASSPSPSVGTGELFF

v_gene: TRBV5-1
j_gene: TRBJ1-1
CDR3aa: CASSLEGRNTEAFF

v_gene: TRBV7-6
j_gene: TRBJ2-1
CDR3aa: CASSSTPLTGVSYNEQFF

v_gene: TRBV7-2
j_gene: TRBJ2-5
CDR3aa: CASSLSGSSETQYF

v_gene: TRBV7-9
j_gene: TRBJ2-3
CDR3aa: CASSAPGLAGGVDTQYF

v_gene: TRBV6-1
j_gene: TRBJ1-4
CDR3aa: CASQSSRATNEKLFF

v_gene: TRBV4-1
j_gene: TRBJ1-4
CDR3aa: CASSPGVEEKLFF

v_gene: TRBV5-1
j_gene: TRBJ2-2
CDR3aa: CASSFSGNTGELFF

v_gene: TRBV7-6
j_gene: TRBJ2-1
CDR3aa: CASSIIAGVEQFF

v_gene: TRBV27
j_gene: TRBJ2-2
CDR3aa: CASSLSGLPNTGELFF

v_gene: TRBV5-1
j_gene: TRBJ2-2
CDR3aa: CASSLVAGSNTGELFF

v_gene: TRBV2
j_gene: TRBJ2-7
CDR3aa: CASNEQGVAYEQYF

v_gene: TRBV7-2
j_gene: TRBJ2-1
CDR3aa: CASVPPGLSTNEQFF

v_gene: TRBV18
j_gene: TRBJ2-5
CDR3aa: CASSPGQGRRETQYF

v_gene: TRBV4-3
j_gene: TRBJ1-1
CDR3aa: CASSHPTGTTTRNTEAFF

v_gene: TRBV7-2
j_gene: TRBJ2-7
CDR3aa: CASSFIQGTSYEQYF

v_gene: TRBV18
j_gene: TRBJ1-4
CDR3aa: CASSPFQGGDEKLFF

v_gene: TRBV7-6
j_gene: TRBJ2-1
CDR3aa: CASRVGGGPSSYNEQFF

v_gene: TRBV6-5
j_gene: TRBJ1-1
CDR3aa: CASSNQGNTEAFF

v_gene: TRBV19
j_gene: TRBJ2-7
CDR3aa: CASIMGGGPYEQYF